The 8 T cell receptor beta chains listed next were all sequenced from one sample in a study of blood T cell repertoires in COVID-19. Using immunoSEQ multiplex PCR, the repertoire was profiled, and TCRdb retains in-frame clones only, with some absent. The sample contains about 56,000 clones, approximately 82% of which appear only once. Material for sequencing was peripheral blood. Source of these receptors: a woman older than 75 with acute or convalescent COVID-19.

The J gene is TRBJ2-5, the V gene TRBV5-4; TRBD1 is a possible D gene (6 bases). The V gene's germline CDR1 is SGHNT and CDR2 YYREEE (reference sequence). V was pared by 5 bases and J by 5 bases, with 13 bases between. The CDR3 totals 13 residues. CDR3 in amino acids: CASRQGWGETQYF. The CDR3 DNA sequence: TGTGCCAGCAGACAGGGTTGGGGGGAGACCCAGTACTTC.

The chain has TRBV10-3 and TRBJ2-2, with TRBD1 matching over 9 bases. The V gene end was trimmed by 2 bases and the J gene end by 4 bases; junction bases not matched to a gene: 11. CDR3 size: 18 residues. Germline loops: CDR1 ENHRY, CDR2 SYGVKD. DNA for the CDR3: TGTGCCATCAGTGAGCTGACCGGGACAGGGTTGAGCACCGGGGAGCTGTTTTTT. Translation gives CAISELTGTGLSTGELFF.

A few counts support this clone. The chain carries TRBV27 and TRBJ2-2, with D perhaps TRBD1 (5 bases). CDR1 and CDR2 from the germline V gene are MNHEY and SMNVEV (reference sequence). The CDR3 is 13 residues long. Trimming took 6 bases from V and 4 from J, leaving 9 bases between them. CDR3 coding DNA: TGTGCCAGCAGAGGGGTTTTCACCGGGGAGCTGTTTTTT. Its translation is CASRGVFTGELFF.

This clone has only a few counts. The V gene is TRBV5-8, the J gene TRBJ2-6; a weak D match, TRBD1 (6 bases). V was pared by 3 bases and J by 2 bases, with 9 bases between. Germline values: CDR1 SGHTS, CDR2 YDEGEE. This CDR3 has 15 residues. CDR3 protein: CASSSRGPGANVLTF. As DNA, the CDR3 is TGTGCCAGCAGCTCCAGGGGACCTGGGGCCAACGTCCTGACTTTC.

This clone was detected a few times. V and J are TRBV28 and TRBJ1-2; maybe TRBD1 (6 bases). The CDR3 has 15 residues. Germline V gene sequence: CDR1 MDHEN, CDR2 SYDVKM. Trimming removed 4 bases at V and 8 bases at J, with 20 bases between. This CDR3 reads CASSSTGLWAYGYTF. The DNA of the CDR3 is TGTGCCAGCAGTTCAACAGGGCTGTGGGCCTACGGCTACACCTTC.

The V gene is TRBV5-4, the J gene TRBJ2-1; 7 bases align to TRBD2. Germline CDR1 reads SGHNT; CDR2 reads YYREEE (reference sequence). The CDR3 has 13 amino acids. J was trimmed by 6 bases and V by 4 bases; bases with no gene match: 4. CDR3 coding DNA: TGTGCCAGCAGCCCGAGGACTAGCAATGAGCAGTTCTTC. Translation: CASSPRTSNEQFF.

The chain employs TRBV2 and TRBJ2-1, with 9 positions matching TRBD1. CDR3 length: 14 amino acids. Germline-derived CDR1 and CDR2 are SNHLY and FYNNEI. The trim removed 8 bases at V and 3 bases at J, leaving 5 bases unmatched. The CDR3 bases are TGTGCCAGCGTCCGGGACAGGGTCTACAATGAGCAGTTCTTC. Its protein product is CASVRDRVYNEQFF.

The gene calls are TRBV28 and TRBJ2-1, with 11 positions matching TRBD2. The CDR3 totals 12 residues. Trimming cost V 3 bases and J 12 bases; bases outside gene matches: 1. CDR1 is MDHEN, CDR2 SYDVKM, per germline. CDR3 protein: CASSFGLAGQFF. CDR3 bases: TGTGCCAGCAGTTTTGGACTAGCGGGGCAGTTCTTC. The entire variable domain, with the rest obtained from reference TRBV28 and TRBJ2-1, is as follows: DVKVTQSSRYLVKRTGEKVFLECVQDMDHENMFWYRQDPGLGLRLIYFSYDVKMKEKGDIPEGYSVSREKKERFSLILESASTNQTSMYLCASSFGLAGQFFGPGTRLTVL.